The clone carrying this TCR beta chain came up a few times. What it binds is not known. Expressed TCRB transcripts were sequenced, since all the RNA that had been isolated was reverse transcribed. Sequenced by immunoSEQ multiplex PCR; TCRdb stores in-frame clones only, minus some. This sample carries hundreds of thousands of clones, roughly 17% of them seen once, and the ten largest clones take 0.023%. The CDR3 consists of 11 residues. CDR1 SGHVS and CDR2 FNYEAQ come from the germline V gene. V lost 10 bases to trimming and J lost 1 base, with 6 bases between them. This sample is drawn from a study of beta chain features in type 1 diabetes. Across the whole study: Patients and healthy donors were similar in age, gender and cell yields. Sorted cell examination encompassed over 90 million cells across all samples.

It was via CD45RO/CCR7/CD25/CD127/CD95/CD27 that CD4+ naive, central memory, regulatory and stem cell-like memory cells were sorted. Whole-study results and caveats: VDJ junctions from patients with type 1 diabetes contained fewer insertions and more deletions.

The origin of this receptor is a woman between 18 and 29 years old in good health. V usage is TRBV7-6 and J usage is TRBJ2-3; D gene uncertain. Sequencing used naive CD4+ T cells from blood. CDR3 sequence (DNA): TGTGCCAACGAGGGCACAGATACGCAGTATTTT. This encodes CANEGTDTQYF.